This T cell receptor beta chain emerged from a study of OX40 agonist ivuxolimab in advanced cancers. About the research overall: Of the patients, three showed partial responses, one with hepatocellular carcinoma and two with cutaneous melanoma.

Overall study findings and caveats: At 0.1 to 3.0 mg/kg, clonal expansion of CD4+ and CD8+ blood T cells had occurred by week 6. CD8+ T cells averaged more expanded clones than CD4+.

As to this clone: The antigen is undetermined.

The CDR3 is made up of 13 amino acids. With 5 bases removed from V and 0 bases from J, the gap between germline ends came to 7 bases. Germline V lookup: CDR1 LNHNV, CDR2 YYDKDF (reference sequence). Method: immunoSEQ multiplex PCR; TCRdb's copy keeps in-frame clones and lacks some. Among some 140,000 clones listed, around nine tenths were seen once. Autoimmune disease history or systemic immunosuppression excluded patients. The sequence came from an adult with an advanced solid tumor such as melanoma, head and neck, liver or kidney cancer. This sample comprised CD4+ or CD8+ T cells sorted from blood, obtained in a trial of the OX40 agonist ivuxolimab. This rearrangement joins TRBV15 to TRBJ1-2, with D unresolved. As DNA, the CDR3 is TGTGCCACCAGCCCTGCTACTAACTATGGCTACACCTTC. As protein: CATSPATNYGYTF. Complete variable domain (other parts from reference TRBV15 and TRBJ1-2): DAMVIQNPRYQVTQFGKPVTLSCSQTLNHNVMYWYQQKSSQAPKLLFHYYDKDFNNEADTPDNFQSRRPNTSFCFLDIRSPGLGDTAMYLCATSPATNYGYTFGSGTRLTVV.